What follows are 22 T cell receptor beta chains derived from one specimen sequenced in a study of blood T cell repertoires in COVID-19. Only in-frame clones appear in the TCRdb table, and some are missing; sequencing was by immunoSEQ multiplex PCR. The repertoire has 110,000 or so clones, over 75% of them found once; the top ten carry approximately 28%. Sequenced material: peripheral blood. These receptors were taken from a man in his sixties or seventies with active or convalescent COVID-19.

The chain joins TRBV29-1 to TRBJ2-6, with a tentative D call TRBD2 (5 bases). Germline CDR1 SQVTM, CDR2 ANQGSEA. Trimming cost V 5 bases and J 0 bases, with 11 bases left between them. This CDR3 spans 15 amino acids. CDR3 in amino acids: CSVRLGSSGANVLTF. DNA for the CDR3: TGCAGCGTTAGATTAGGGAGCTCTGGGGCCAACGTCCTGACTTTC.

In its sample, this clone was seen once. The rearrangement joins TRBV19 to TRBJ1-3, with no clear D. Trimming removed 3 bases at V and 2 bases at J, with 11 bases between. In germline, CDR1 is LNHDA, CDR2 SQIVND (reference sequence). CDR3 length: 15 residues. CDR3 sequence reads: CASSIDRETGNTIYF. CDR3 bases: TGTGCCAGTAGTATTGATCGTGAGACTGGAAACACCATATATTTT. Drawing the rest from reference TRBV19 and TRBJ1-3, the complete variable domain is DGGITQSPKYLFRKEGQNVTLSCEQNLNHDAMYWYRQDPGQGLRLIYYSQIVNDFQKGDIAEGYSVSREKKESFPLTVTSAQKNPTAFYLCASSIDRETGNTIYFGEGSWLTVV.

The rearrangement uses TRBV10-3 and TRBJ1-1, with D perhaps TRBD1 (5 bases). The CDR3 runs to 13 residues. Looked up from germline, CDR1 is ENHRY and CDR2 is SYGVKD. Trimming shortened V by 5 bases and J by 5 bases, and 12 bases separated the two germline ends. Written as DNA, the CDR3 is TGTGCCATCAGTCTCCAGGGATCTACTGAAGCTTTCTTT. It specifies CAISLQGSTEAFF.

This chain uses TRBV6-5 with TRBJ1-3; TRBD1 is a possible D gene (6 bases). The CDR3 has 15 amino acids. Trimming removed 4 bases from V and 4 bases from J, with 14 bases in between. The germline V gene has CDR1 MNHEY and CDR2 SVGAGI. The CDR3 DNA reads TGTGCCAGCAGTTTCGACAGGCTGGGGGGAAACACCATATATTTT. It encodes CASSFDRLGGNTIYF.

This chain links TRBV20-1 with TRBJ1-1, with 7 bases aligning to TRBD1. This CDR3 has 14 residues. The germline V gene encodes CDR1 DFQATT and CDR2 SNEGSKA (reference sequence). Trimming took 3 bases from V and 7 from J; bases not matched to a gene: 11. CDR3 nucleotides: TGCAGTGCTAGTGTGTCGCAGGGGGTAAGTGAAGCTTTCTTT. This sequence encodes CSASVSQGVSEAFF.

The gene calls are TRBV28 and TRBJ2-5; D perhaps matches TRBD2 (6 bases). V lost 3 bases to trimming and J lost 8 bases, with 19 bases between them. This CDR3 is built from 15 residues. CDR1 MDHEN and CDR2 SYDVKM come from the germline V gene. This CDR3 is CASSFREPQEITQYF. The CDR3 bases are TGTGCCAGCAGTTTCCGGGAGCCCCAAGAGATAACCCAGTACTTC.

The chain combines TRBV10-1 with TRBJ2-1, with 9 bases that match TRBD2. This CDR3 spans 14 amino acids. The J segment lost 12 bases and the V segment lost 0 bases, leaving 6 bases of the junction unmatched. CDR1 WNHNN and CDR2 SYGVQD come from the germline V gene (reference sequence). The CDR3 protein is CASSESAGGPVQFF. Written as DNA, the CDR3 is TGCGCCAGCAGTGAGTCGGCGGGAGGGCCGGTGCAGTTCTTC.

This rearrangement joins TRBV7-6 to TRBJ1-1; D gene uncertain. Per germline, CDR1 SGHVS and CDR2 FNYEAQ. The CDR3 loop spans 10 amino acids. V dropped 8 bases and J dropped 4 bases, with 5 bases sitting between them. In DNA form, the CDR3 reads TGTGCCAGCGAGCCCACTGAAGCTTTCTTT. Translating it yields CASEPTEAFF.

The V call is TRBV5-1, the J call TRBJ2-7; 12 bases line up with TRBD1. This CDR3 comprises 15 residues. Germline CDR1 SGHRS, CDR2 YFSETQ. Losses at the gene ends were 0 bases for V and 6 bases for J; bases not matched to a gene: 4. The CDR3 DNA reads TGCGCCAGCAGCTTGGGCTGGGACAGGGGGCTCGAGCAGTACTTC. Protein product: CASSLGWDRGLEQYF.

J is TRBJ1-2 and V is TRBV29-1; D is perhaps TRBD1 (6 bases). The CDR3 contains 11 residues. Looked up from germline, CDR1 is SQVTM and CDR2 is ANQGSEA. V was trimmed by 4 bases and J by 8 bases, leaving 11 bases between them. The chain's CDR3 is CSVGGGGGYTF. As DNA, the CDR3 is TGCAGCGTTGGCGGGGGCGGAGGCTACACCTTC.

The chain uses TRBV28 and TRBJ2-4, with 7 bases matching TRBD1. Unmatched junction bases numbered 7, after V lost 5 bases and J lost 3 bases. The germline CDR1 and CDR2 sequences are MDHEN and SYDVKM. The CDR3 covers 15 residues. The CDR3 reads CASSPHRDSKNIQYF. The CDR3 DNA reads as TGTGCCAGCAGTCCACACCGGGACAGCAAAAACATTCAGTACTTC.

This chain joins TRBV19 and TRBJ1-3; TRBD1 aligns across 9 bases. The CDR3 runs 14 residues. With 6 bases clipped from V and 4 bases from J, the junction kept 4 bases outside the gene matches. Germline V gives CDR1 LNHDA, CDR2 SQIVND (reference sequence). CDR3 nucleotides: TGTGCCAGTAGGAGGACAGGGGAAGGAAACACCATATATTTT. Translated: CASRRTGEGNTIYF.

This chain joins TRBV6-6 and TRBJ1-6, with 7 bases matching TRBD1. The CDR3 runs 15 residues. Per the germline V gene, CDR1 is MNHNY and CDR2 is SVGAGI (reference sequence). V lost 4 bases, J lost 4 bases, and 4 bases stayed unmatched. CDR3 in amino acids: CASSWAGQYNSPLHF. DNA for the CDR3: TGTGCCAGCAGTTGGGCGGGACAGTATAATTCACCCCTCCACTTT.

Here the CDR3 reads CATSDSRGWIIYGYTF. The CDR3 DNA reads as TGTGCCACCAGTGATTCCCGGGGTTGGATTATCTATGGCTACACCTTC. This chain uses TRBV24-1 with TRBJ1-2, with no clear D. V lost 2 bases and J 4 bases, leaving 16 bases between the germline ends. This CDR3 spans 16 amino acids. The germline CDR1 and CDR2 sequences are KGHDR and SFDVKD.

This chain connects TRBV3-1 (or the pseudogene TRBV3-2) to TRBJ2-7; D is perhaps TRBD2 (5 bases). Germline V gene sequence: CDR1 LGHDT, CDR2 YNNKEL (reference sequence). The CDR3 totals 13 residues. Trimming took 5 bases from V and 2 from J, leaving 10 bases between them. The CDR3 DNA reads TGTGCCAGCAGCGAGGGCTCAACCTACGAGCAGTACTTC. Translation: CASSEGSTYEQYF.

The chain combines TRBV11-2 with TRBJ1-2; 8 nucleotides match TRBD1. This CDR3 has 13 residues. With 5 bases clipped from V and 6 bases from J, the junction kept 5 bases outside the gene matches. Looked up from germline, CDR1 is SGHAT and CDR2 is FQNNGV. The CDR3 loop reads CASSPSDRDGYTF. CDR3 bases: TGTGCCAGCAGCCCATCGGACAGGGATGGCTACACCTTC.

The chain recombines TRBV11-2 with TRBJ2-1, with 7 bases identical to TRBD2. Germline V CDR1 and CDR2: SGHAT, FQNNGV. This CDR3 region has 20 residues. Losses at the gene ends were 0 bases for V and 0 bases for J; bases not matched to a gene: 14. The CDR3 coding sequence is TGTGCCAGCAGCTTAGACCCGACTGGTGTTGGCGGGAGCTCCTACAATGAGCAGTTCTTC. It is translated as CASSLDPTGVGGSSYNEQFF.

The chain employs TRBV29-1 and TRBJ1-1; D is uncertain. The CDR3 extends over 12 amino acids. Trimming took 5 bases from V and 0 from J, leaving 7 bases between them. Germline V gene data show CDR1 as SQVTM and CDR2 as ANQGSEA. The CDR3 region has the DNA TGCAGCGTTCGGGGAGTGAACACTGAAGCTTTCTTT. This gives the protein CSVRGVNTEAFF.

The gene calls are TRBV12-1 and TRBJ1-1. TRBV12-1 is a listed pseudogene. The CDR3 runs 15 residues. The CDR3 nucleotides are TGTGCCAGCAGCTTTGGGGGGGGTGGCCCCACTGAAGCTTTCTTT. It encodes CASSFGGGGPTEAFF.

This chain links TRBV6-5 with TRBJ2-4; TRBD2 matches 7 bases. The CDR3 consists of 16 residues. V gave up 2 bases and J gave up 2 bases; unmatched junction bases: 6. Germline V gene sequence: CDR1 MNHEY, CDR2 SVGAGI. For the CDR3, the DNA is TGTGCCAGCAGTTACACGGCGGGAGAGCCCAAAAACATTCAGTACTTC. Translating it yields CASSYTAGEPKNIQYF.

The chain recombines TRBV5-4 with TRBJ2-3; D might be TRBD2 (6 bases). The CDR3 has 13 amino acids. The V end was cut by 1 base, the J end by 6 bases, with 9 bases between. Germline CDR1 and CDR2: SGHNT and YYREEE (reference sequence). The DNA for the CDR3 is TGTGCCAGCAGCTTGTTTGCGGGGGATACGCAGTATTTT. Translation: CASSLFAGDTQYF.

This rearrangement joins TRBV5-4 to TRBJ2-1, with 10 bases that match TRBD1. In germline, CDR1 is SGHNT, CDR2 YYREEE (reference sequence). V gave up 0 bases and J gave up 4 bases; unmatched junction bases: 7. There are 17 residues in the CDR3. CDR3 sequence: CASSLDADRGRYNEQFF. The CDR3 coding sequence is TGTGCCAGCAGCTTGGACGCGGACAGGGGGAGGTACAATGAGCAGTTCTTC.